These 31 T cell receptor beta chains were sequenced from one sample in a study of blood T cell repertoires in COVID-19. Profiled with immunoSEQ multiplex PCR; TCRdb holds only in-frame clones, not every one. The sample shows roughly 140,000 clones, roughly four fifths of them seen only once. Sequenced material: peripheral blood. The origin of the receptors is a human donor with acute or convalescent COVID-19. The donor label of this sample is uncertain.

For the CDR3, the DNA is TGCGCCAGCAGCTTCAGTCCGGGGAGCACCGGGGAGCTGTTTTTT. Amino acid sequence: CASSFSPGSTGELFF. This chain joins TRBV5-1 and TRBJ2-2; possibly TRBD2 for D (5 bases). The germline V and J ends were trimmed by 2 bases and 4 bases, with 12 bases remaining between them. CDR3 length: 15 residues. The V gene's germline CDR1 is SGHRS and CDR2 YFSETQ.

The V gene is TRBV5-1, the J gene TRBJ2-7; perhaps TRBD1 as D (6 bases). CDR1 is SGHRS, CDR2 YFSETQ, per germline. Between the trimmed V and J ends, which lost 2 bases and 5 bases, there was a span of 14 bases. CDR3 size: 14 residues. CDR3 protein: CASSLQGVGDEQYV. The CDR3 DNA sequence: TGCGCCAGCAGCTTACAGGGAGTCGGGGACGAGCAGTACGTC.

The rearrangement uses TRBV20-1 and TRBJ2-7, with 13 bases identical to TRBD2. This CDR3 comprises 15 residues. V was clipped by 3 bases and J by 6 bases; unmatched bases: 8. CDR1 and CDR2 from the germline V gene are DFQATT and SNEGSKA (reference sequence). Here the CDR3 DNA reads TGCAGTGCTAGTACTAGCGGGGGGGCCTTCCGCGAGCAGTACTTC. Translation gives CSASTSGGAFREQYF.

In the case of this clone: Distinct nucleotide sequences in the sample also encode this CDR3. The V and J genes are TRBV10-3 and TRBJ1-1; 7 nucleotides align to TRBD1. Per the germline V gene, CDR1 is ENHRY and CDR2 is SYGVKD. Germline trimming cut 5 bases from V and 0 bases from J; bases unmatched to any gene: 3. CDR3 length: 14 residues. For the CDR3, the DNA is TGTGCCATCAGTTTACAGGGGATGAACACTGAAGCTTTCTTT. This codes for CAISLQGMNTEAFF.

The V gene is TRBV24-1, the J gene TRBJ1-1; maybe TRBD1 (5 bases). Deletions cut 6 bases from V and 7 bases from J, with 11 bases between. Germline CDR1 and CDR2: KGHDR and SFDVKD. The CDR3 length is 12 residues. The chain's CDR3 is CATSSGIDEAFF. The CDR3 DNA sequence: TGTGCCACCAGTTCAGGGATTGATGAAGCTTTCTTT.

This clone was seen just once. The CDR3 region has the DNA TGTGCCAGCAGCTCCGGACAGGGGGGAACCTACGAGCAGTACTTC. It is translated as CASSSGQGGTYEQYF. The chain has TRBV13 and TRBJ2-7; 10 bases align to TRBD1. The germline CDR1 and CDR2 sequences are PRHDT and FYEKMQ (reference sequence). This CDR3 contains 15 residues. With 4 bases clipped from V and 2 bases from J, the junction kept 5 bases outside the gene matches.

The chain joins TRBV5-1 to TRBJ2-1; 13 nucleotides match TRBD2. Germline V lookup: CDR1 SGHRS, CDR2 YFSETQ. The V segment lost 4 bases and the J segment 5 bases; nucleotides outside the gene matches: 3. The CDR3 runs to 15 residues. CDR3 sequence (DNA): TGCGCCAGCAGCGCCGGACTAGCGGGGGACAATGAGCAGTTCTTC. This codes for CASSAGLAGDNEQFF. Full variable domain (outside the CDR3, taken from reference TRBV5-1 and TRBJ2-1): KAGVTQTPRYLIKTRGQQVTLSCSPISGHRSVSWYQQTPGQGLQFLFEYFSETQRNKGNFPGRFSGRQFSNSRSEMNVSTLELGDSALYLCASSAGLAGDNEQFFGPGTRLTVL.

The gene calls are TRBV23-1 and TRBJ1-6, with D possibly being TRBD1 (5 bases). TRBV23-1 is an ORF, and what it does is uncertain. The CDR3 extends over 13 amino acids. Deletions cut 10 bases from V and 7 bases from J, with 14 bases between. The CDR3 sequence is CATGTTMNSPLHF. The CDR3 region has the DNA TGCGCCACCGGGACTACTATGAATTCACCCCTCCACTTT.

This clone has a handful of counts. This sequence joins TRBV30 and TRBJ1-4; a possible D gene is TRBD1 (5 bases). The ends were cut back, 3 bases at V and 7 bases at J, with 12 bases in the middle. CDR1 is GTSNPN and CDR2 is SVGIG in the germline V gene (reference sequence). This CDR3 region has 13 residues. CDR3 bases: TGTGCCTGGAGAGCCCTCGGGGGTGAAAAACTGTTTTTT. Protein: CAWRALGGEKLFF.

The CDR3 sequence is CASVDRVSGNTIYF. DNA for the CDR3: TGTGCCAGCGTTGACAGGGTCTCTGGAAACACCATATATTTT. The V call is TRBV6-5, the J call TRBJ1-3; 7 bases align to TRBD1. Trimming removed 8 bases from V and 0 bases from J; junction bases left unmatched: 4. CDR1 is MNHEY, CDR2 SVGAGI, per germline. This CDR3 spans 14 amino acids.

This clone has just a few counts. Written as DNA, the CDR3 is TGTGCCAGCAGCGATAATAGGAGATCTAACTATGGCTACACCTTC. Translated, it gives CASSDNRRSNYGYTF. The V gene is TRBV7-9, the J gene TRBJ1-2; D unresolved. This CDR3 has 15 amino acids. The germline CDR1 and CDR2 sequences are SEHNR and FQNEAQ (reference sequence). V shed 5 bases and J shed 0 bases, with 13 bases lying between them.

J is TRBJ1-5 and V is TRBV15; no firm D call. The CDR3 is made up of 13 amino acids. The germline gives CDR1 LNHNV, CDR2 YYDKDF (reference sequence). V lost 5 bases and J lost 0, with 5 bases in between. The CDR3 here is CATSPNSNQPQHF. In DNA, the CDR3 is TGTGCCACCAGCCCAAATAGCAATCAGCCCCAGCATTTT. Full variable domain (rest looked up from reference TRBV15 and TRBJ1-5): DAMVIQNPRYQVTQFGKPVTLSCSQTLNHNVMYWYQQKSSQAPKLLFHYYDKDFNNEADTPDNFQSRRPNTSFCFLDIRSPGLGDTAMYLCATSPNSNQPQHFGDGTRLSIL.

This chain connects TRBV3-1 (or the pseudogene TRBV3-2) to TRBJ2-2; D not certain. V was trimmed by 5 bases and J by 3 bases, leaving 4 bases between them. CDR1 is LGHDT, CDR2 YNNKEL, per germline (reference sequence). This CDR3 is 12 amino acids long. Here the CDR3 reads CASSEYTGELFF. CDR3 DNA: TGTGCCAGCAGCGAGTACACCGGGGAGCTGTTTTTT.

This sequence joins TRBV9 and TRBJ2-2, with D possibly matching TRBD2 (6 bases). Trimming pared 0 bases from V and 3 bases from J, leaving 12 bases between. The CDR3 runs to 16 residues. Germline CDR1 and CDR2: SGDLS and YYNGEE. This CDR3 is CASSVGEDTYTGELFF. The CDR3 nucleotides read TGTGCCAGCAGCGTAGGGGAGGACACCTACACCGGGGAGCTGTTTTTT.

V gene TRBV19 combines with J gene TRBJ1-4; D ambiguous. CDR3 length: 14 amino acids. Trimming left V 3 bases short and J 3 bases short, with 8 bases between. Germline values: CDR1 LNHDA, CDR2 SQIVND (reference sequence). CDR3 in DNA: TGTGCCAGTAGTATGACGGGTGCTAATGAAAAACTGTTTTTT. Its protein product is CASSMTGANEKLFF.

This clone was seen only a few times. V and J are TRBV6-5 and TRBJ1-5; D is ambiguous. CDR3 length: 13 amino acids. The V end was cut by 7 bases, the J end by 0 bases, with 7 bases between. Germline V gene data show CDR1 as MNHEY and CDR2 as SVGAGI. CDR3 in amino acids: CASNTASNQPQHF. The CDR3 DNA follows: TGTGCCAGCAACACAGCTAGCAATCAGCCCCAGCATTTT.

This chain links TRBV2 with TRBJ1-4; D unclear. The V end lost 1 base, the J end lost 7 bases, and 10 bases lay between the germline ends. The CDR3 sequence is 14 residues long. Germline loops: CDR1 SNHLY, CDR2 FYNNEI. The CDR3 DNA follows: TGTGCCAGCAGTGAAGATTCGGGATCTGAAAAACTGTTTTTT. Its translation: CASSEDSGSEKLFF.

The chain carries TRBV2 and TRBJ2-2, with TRBD1 matching over 7 bases. The CDR3 is 13 amino acids. Germline assignment: CDR1 SNHLY and CDR2 FYNNEI. Trimming removed 8 bases from V and 6 bases from J; junction bases left unmatched: 6. CDR3 region: CASERQGSGELFF. CDR3 nucleotides: TGTGCCAGCGAACGACAGGGATCCGGGGAGCTGTTTTTT.

V is TRBV11-2 and J is TRBJ2-7; possible D gene TRBD1, 6 bases. The CDR3 spans 11 residues. The germline CDR1 and CDR2 sequences are SGHAT and FQNNGV. V was clipped by 5 bases and J by 13 bases, with 15 bases between them. In DNA form, the CDR3 reads TGTGCCAGCAGCCCGGACAGTTTTCGATACTTC. It codes for CASSPDSFRYF.

The chain carries TRBV2 and TRBJ2-7, with D possibly TRBD2 on 6 matching bases. Per germline, CDR1 SNHLY and CDR2 FYNNEI. V lost 1 base and J lost 0, with 10 bases in between. CDR3 size: 15 residues. CDR3 amino acids: CASSEGGTASYEQYV. The CDR3 nucleotides are TGTGCCAGCAGTGAAGGTGGGACTGCCTCCTACGAGCAGTACGTC.

The gene calls are TRBV5-6 and TRBJ2-3; D is possibly TRBD2 (6 bases). V gave up 3 bases and J gave up 1 base, with 15 bases separating them. The CDR3 is 16 amino acids. The germline CDR1 and CDR2 sequences are SGHDT and YYEEEE. CDR3 sequence (DNA): TGTGCCAGCAGCTCCCGGGCGGGGTCCCGCACAGATACGCAGTATTTT. It codes for CASSSRAGSRTDTQYF.

This clone occurred a few times. This chain connects TRBV30 to TRBJ1-6, with D hard to call. V was pared by 1 base and J by 9 bases, with 7 bases between. The CDR3 covers 12 residues. Germline CDR1 is GTSNPN and CDR2 is SVGIG (reference sequence). The CDR3 nucleotides are TGTGCCTGGAGTGGGGAGGGTTCACCCCTCCACTTT. Translation: CAWSGEGSPLHF. Full variable domain (outside the CDR3, taken from reference TRBV30 and TRBJ1-6): SQTIHQWPATLVQPVGSPLSLECTVEGTSNPNLYWYRQAAGRGLQLLFYSVGIGQISSEVPQNLSASRPQDRQFILSSKKLLLSDSGFYLCAWSGEGSPLHFGNGTRLTVT.

In this sample, this clone turned up once. The rearrangement links TRBV6-1 to TRBJ1-2; D gene unclear. Trimming left V 1 base short and J 8 bases short, with 11 bases between. Germline lookup yields CDR1 MNHNS and CDR2 SASEGT. This CDR3 is built from 13 residues. The CDR3 nucleotides are TGTGCCAGCAGTGAAGTGGAAAGGAGGGGCTACACCTTC. This codes for CASSEVERRGYTF.

The chain is built from TRBV5-1 and TRBJ2-3; D is perhaps TRBD2 (7 bases). The CDR3 runs 12 residues. The V gene's germline CDR1 is SGHRS and CDR2 YFSETQ. Between the trimmed V and J ends, which lost 7 bases and 2 bases, there was a span of 8 bases. For the CDR3, the DNA is TGCGCCAGCGGGGGGGCCACAGATACGCAGTATTTT. Translation: CASGGATDTQYF.

The V call is TRBV11-2, the J call TRBJ1-2, with TRBD1 as a possible D gene (6 bases). This CDR3 contains 15 residues. Looked up from germline, CDR1 is SGHAT and CDR2 is FQNNGV. The V gene lost 5 bases and the J gene lost 2 bases, with 15 bases spanning the gap. CDR3 sequence (DNA): TGTGCCAGCAGCCCAAAGACAGGACTCAACTATGGCTACACCTTC. Protein: CASSPKTGLNYGYTF. Looking up the rest from reference TRBV11-2 and TRBJ1-2 gives the full variable domain: EAGVAQSPRYKIIEKRQSVAFWCNPISGHATLYWYQQILGQGPKLLIQFQNNGVVDDSQLPKDRFSAERLKGVDSTLKIQPAKLEDSAVYLCASSPKTGLNYGYTFGSGTRLTVV.

This clone has just one count. This chain joins TRBV18 and TRBJ2-2; 8 nucleotides match TRBD1. This CDR3 contains 15 residues. The germline CDR1 and CDR2 sequences are KGHSH and LQKENI. Trimming at V came to 1 base and at J to 5 bases, leaving 3 bases not matched to a gene. The CDR3 reads CASSPRQGWTGELFF. The CDR3 DNA sequence: TGTGCCAGCTCACCACGACAGGGGTGGACCGGGGAGCTGTTTTTT.

This chain connects TRBV24-1 to TRBJ1-5; D might be TRBD1 (6 bases). The CDR3 consists of 15 residues. CDR1 is KGHDR, CDR2 SFDVKD, per germline. Trimming shortened V by 2 bases and J by 3 bases, and 10 bases separated the two germline ends. Here the CDR3 reads CATSDSGEPNQPQHF. CDR3 sequence (DNA): TGTGCCACCAGTGATTCAGGGGAACCCAATCAGCCCCAGCATTTT.

This clone was recorded once. The rearrangement joins TRBV27 to TRBJ2-2, with D possibly being TRBD1 (6 bases). CDR1 is MNHEY, CDR2 SMNVEV, per germline (reference sequence). Trimming shortened V by 4 bases and J by 3 bases, and 12 bases separated the two germline ends. There are 15 residues in the CDR3. CDR3: CASSSGTPYTGELFF. CDR3 DNA sequence: TGTGCCAGCAGTTCCGGGACACCTTACACCGGGGAGCTGTTTTTT.

This chain uses TRBV6-5 with TRBJ1-2; 9 nucleotides match TRBD1. Germline V lookup: CDR1 MNHEY, CDR2 SVGAGI. The CDR3 spans 13 residues. The trim removed 6 bases at V and 8 bases at J, leaving 7 bases unmatched. The CDR3 reads CASSLGTGRGYTF. The CDR3 region has the DNA TGTGCCAGCAGCCTAGGGACAGGGCGCGGCTACACCTTC.

V is TRBV7-2 and J is TRBJ1-1; TRBD1 matches 9 bases. The CDR3 loop spans 15 amino acids. V gave up 5 bases and J gave up 6 bases; unmatched junction bases: 10. Per germline, CDR1 SGHTA and CDR2 FQGNSA. CDR3 region: CASSLTGQGRPEAFF. The CDR3 nucleotides are TGTGCCAGCAGCCTAACCGGACAGGGGAGACCTGAAGCTTTCTTT.

The gene calls are TRBV2 and TRBJ1-4; 8 bases fit TRBD1. The germline CDR1 and CDR2 sequences are SNHLY and FYNNEI. This CDR3 spans 14 amino acids. V shed 4 bases, J shed 5 bases, and the junction held 3 bases outside the gene matches. CDR3 coding DNA: TGTGCCAGCAGTGGGACAGGGTGGAATGAAAAACTGTTTTTT. Translated, it gives CASSGTGWNEKLFF.